This T cell receptor (beta chain) appears in the sequencing data of a study of siplizumab effects on memory and regulatory T cells. Study-level results: The diversity of naive T cells seemed greater than that of memory cells, and their alloresponse contribution seemed major. Only a minor fraction of alloreactive clones mapped to unstimulated subsets. The Treg-derived share of mappable alloreactive CD4+ clones averaged 68.8% with siplizumab and 26.9% in controls. Under siplizumab, alloreactive sequences traced to unstimulated CD4+ memory cells were significantly reduced.

V was shortened by 4 bases and J by 8 bases, with 14 bases between the two germline ends. The CDR3 totals 14 residues. CDR1 and CDR2 from the germline V gene are MNHEY and SVGAGI. Of note for this clone: Its antigen remains unknown.

The repertoire was sequenced with immunoSEQ multiplex PCR; TCRdb's copy has only in-frame clones and lacks some. The sample has approximately 94,000 clones, roughly 93% seen once. The chain links TRBV6-5 to TRBJ1-4, with D hard to call. The sample taken for sequencing was CD8+ T cells sorted from blood. The TCR originated in a human donor in good health. The CDR3 sequence: CASSSSLFREKLFF. The CDR3 DNA reads TGTGCCAGCAGTTCGAGCCTGTTTCGGGAAAAACTGTTTTTT.